Shown below are 8 T cell receptor beta chains from a single sample sequenced in a study of blood T cell repertoires in COVID-19. Profiled with immunoSEQ multiplex PCR; TCRdb holds only in-frame clones, not every one. Of approximately 92,000 clones in the sample, around 81% were seen once. The sequencing sample was made of peripheral blood. The receptor source for this set is a man between 60 and 70 years old with acute or convalescent COVID-19.

This chain uses TRBV18 with TRBJ1-1; 9 bases are a match to TRBD1. This CDR3 spans 15 amino acids. Germline CDR1 is KGHSH and CDR2 is LQKENI. The V gene end was trimmed by 2 bases and the J gene end by 3 bases; junction bases not matched to a gene: 4. The CDR3 region is CASSPIRDRDTEAFF. CDR3 in DNA: TGTGCCAGCTCACCAATCCGGGACAGGGACACTGAAGCTTTCTTT.

Notes on this clone: In the same sample, other DNA sequences code for this CDR3. This chain joins TRBV30 and TRBJ2-7; D is ambiguous. The CDR3 has 13 amino acids. V lost 0 bases to trimming and J lost 4 bases, with 10 bases between them. The germline CDR1 and CDR2 sequences are GTSNPN and SVGIG (reference sequence). The CDR3 nucleotides are TGTGCCTGGAGTGTAACCCCCAGGTACGAGCAGTACTTC. Encoded protein: CAWSVTPRYEQYF.

The gene calls are TRBV27 and TRBJ1-5; no clear D gene. The CDR3 runs 16 residues. Germline V gene lookup returns CDR1 MNHEY and CDR2 SMNVEV (reference sequence). V was trimmed by 1 base and J by 5 bases, leaving 15 bases between them. This CDR3 reads CASSLFSSGTHQPQHF. CDR3 coding DNA: TGTGCCAGCAGTTTATTCAGCTCAGGAACACATCAGCCCCAGCATTTT.

In nucleotides, the CDR3 is TGTGCCACCGACAGGTATGGCTACACCTTC. It specifies CATDRYGYTF. The rearrangement uses TRBV21-1 and TRBJ1-2; TRBD1 is the table's D call and was not checked against the DNA. TRBV21-1 is a pseudogene locus. The CDR3 extends over 10 amino acids.

Many counts were recorded for this clone. The chain carries TRBV7-8 and TRBJ2-1; a weak D match, TRBD2 (6 bases). V was pared by 3 bases and J by 9 bases, with 15 bases between. This CDR3 region has 14 residues. Germline V gene data show CDR1 as SGHVS and CDR2 as FQNEAQ. The DNA of the CDR3 is TGTGCCAGCAGCTTGGGCTGGGGGGACGGTGAGCAGTTCTTC. Amino acids: CASSLGWGDGEQFF.

This chain joins TRBV10-1 and TRBJ2-3, with D possibly TRBD2 on 7 matching bases. This CDR3 contains 13 residues. Germline assignment: CDR1 WNHNN and CDR2 SYGVQD (reference sequence). Trimming took 5 bases from V and 6 from J, leaving 12 bases between them. DNA of the CDR3: TGCGCCAGCAGTAGGGGGGGCTCGGATACGCAGTATTTT. Translation gives CASSRGGSDTQYF.

The chain uses TRBV2 and TRBJ1-5, with D perhaps TRBD1 (5 bases). The CDR3 spans 15 residues. The V end lost 0 bases, the J end lost 4 bases, and 10 bases lay between the germline ends. From germline, CDR1 is SNHLY and CDR2 FYNNEI. CDR3 loop: CASSEALRGNQPQHF. The CDR3 nucleotides are TGTGCCAGCAGTGAAGCGCTTCGGGGGAATCAGCCCCAGCATTTT.

V usage is TRBV7-2 and J usage is TRBJ1-2; 9 bases are a match to TRBD1. Germline V gives CDR1 SGHTA, CDR2 FQGNSA. The V and J ends lost 6 bases and 3 bases, in that order; junction bases with no gene match: 5. The CDR3 spans 14 residues. Here the CDR3 DNA reads TGTGCCAGCAGGCCGACAGGGGGAGACTATGGCTACACCTTC. Amino acid sequence: CASRPTGGDYGYTF.